This T cell receptor beta chain was retrieved from a study of cytomegalovirus exposure and HLA in healthy donors. Regarding the study as a whole: Overall, around 160 TCR beta chains were annotated as cytomegalovirus-associated. Reports state that TCR beta sequences accurately predicted most subjects' HLA-A and HLA-B alleles.

The PCR was carried out with 60 Vbeta primers and 13 Jbeta primers. Clones were sequenced by immunoSEQ multiplex PCR, and TCRdb holds only the in-frame ones, with some missing. The sample contains approximately 88,000 clones, roughly three fifths of which appear only once. The CDR3 loop spans 16 amino acids. V lost 0 bases to trimming and J lost 2 bases, with 9 bases between them. Germline CDR1 reads SGHRS; CDR2 reads YFSETQ. Notes on this clone: The antigen remains unidentified.

Sequencing used PBMCs. The TCR was taken from a man aged 60 to 75 in good health and CMV-seronegative. This chain joins TRBV5-1 and TRBJ2-6; a possible D gene is TRBD2 (5 bases). The CDR3 bases are TGCGCCAGCAGCTTGGTTTCCGGGGCTGGGGCCAACGTCCTGACTTTC. This encodes CASSLVSGAGANVLTF. The full variable domain, completed using reference TRBV5-1 and TRBJ2-6, is KAGVTQTPRYLIKTRGQQVTLSCSPISGHRSVSWYQQTPGQGLQFLFEYFSETQRNKGNFPGRFSGRQFSNSRSEMNVSTLELGDSALYLCASSLVSGAGANVLTFGAGSRLTVL.